This T cell receptor (beta chain) was recovered during a study of T-cell reconstitution after alpha-beta-depleted transplantation in children. Unique molecular identifiers featured in how the TCRbeta library was prepared. TCRdb used MiXCR to reprocess the PCR reads, holding one entry per CDR3 protein. The sample includes about 540,000 distinct CDR3 sequences, around 20% seen only once; the top ten take 3.3%. V was shortened by 0 bases and J by 0 bases, with 8 bases between the two germline ends. Per the germline V gene, CDR1 is DFQATT and CDR2 is SNEGSKA (reference sequence). This CDR3 contains 14 residues.

The sequence derives from a human donor who donated a stem cell graft to a child with acute lymphoblastic leukemia. V and J are TRBV20-1 and TRBJ2-5, with D possibly matching TRBD2 (5 bases). Sequencing used PBMCs from the stem cell graft donor, obtained from the stem cell graft. CDR3 sequence (DNA): TGCAGTGCTAGAGAGGCTAGCTACCAAGAGACCCAGTACTTC. Amino acid sequence: CSAREASYQETQYF.